This T cell receptor (beta chain) was observed in a study of glioma-infiltrating T cells after dendritic cell vaccination. The primer mix had 60 V beta and 13 J beta primers. This table comes from immunoSEQ multiplex PCR, and its TCRdb copy is limited to in-frame clones, with some not included. The table shows approximately 90,000 clones, with 81% occurring only once. The time point denotes: after dendritic cell vaccination, including at tumor progression/relapse. This TCR was recovered from a human donor with glioblastoma. The specimen comprised blood, sampled after dendritic cell vaccination.

DNA of the CDR3: TGTGCCAGCAGCTCTCGGGGGGGCTCGGTCAATGAGCAGTTCTTC. Encoded protein: CASSSRGGSVNEQFF. The chain joins TRBV7-8 to TRBJ2-1; 8 bases are shared with TRBD2. Germline V gene lookup returns CDR1 SGHVS and CDR2 FQNEAQ. This CDR3 comprises 15 residues. J gave up 6 bases and V 4 bases, and 8 bases lay outside the gene matches.